This T cell receptor beta chain was sequenced for a study of beta chain features in type 1 diabetes. General study findings and limits: Within the patient group, naive, central memory and Treg TCRB repertoires appeared more similar to each other than within healthy donors. All four CD4+ subsets of Type 1 diabetes patients contained TCRB CDR3s that were moderately but significantly shorter. PCR might preferentially amplify shorter templates, equally in patients and controls.

This clone turned up a few times. Its antigen is currently unknown. Expressed TCRB transcripts were sequenced after all isolated RNA was converted to cDNA. Assay used: immunoSEQ multiplex PCR; TCRdb lists only in-frame clones, some missing. The sample holds 640,000 or so clones, 10% to 15% seen once. Trimming stripped 4 bases from V and 5 bases from J, with 12 bases between. Germline V lookup: CDR1 GTSNPN, CDR2 SVGIG (reference sequence). The CDR3 has 13 residues. V is TRBV30 and J is TRBJ2-1; a weak D match, TRBD1 (5 bases). The TCR sequence derives from a man aged 18 to 29 with type 1 diabetes. Sequencing was done on a sample of naive CD4+ T cells from blood. The CDR3 loop is CAWTWGRNNEQFF. CDR3 sequence (DNA): TGTGCCTGGACTTGGGGCAGGAACAATGAGCAGTTCTTC.